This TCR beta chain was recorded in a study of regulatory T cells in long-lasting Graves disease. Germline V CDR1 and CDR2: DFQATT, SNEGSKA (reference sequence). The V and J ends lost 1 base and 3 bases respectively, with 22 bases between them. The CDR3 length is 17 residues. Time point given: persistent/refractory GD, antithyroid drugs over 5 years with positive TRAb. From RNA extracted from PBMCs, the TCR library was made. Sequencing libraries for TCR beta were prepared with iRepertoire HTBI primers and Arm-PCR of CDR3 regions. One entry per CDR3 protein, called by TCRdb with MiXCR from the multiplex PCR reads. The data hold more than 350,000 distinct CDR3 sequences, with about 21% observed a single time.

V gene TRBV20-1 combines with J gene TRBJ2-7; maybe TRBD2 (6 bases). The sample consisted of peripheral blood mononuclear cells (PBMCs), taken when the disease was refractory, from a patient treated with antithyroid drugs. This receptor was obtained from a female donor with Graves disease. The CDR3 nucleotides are TGCAGTGCTAGAGGCCTTTCGCCTGACATGGGACTCTACGAGCAGTACTTC. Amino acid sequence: CSARGLSPDMGLYEQYF.